Listed here are 32 T cell receptor beta chains from one sample, sequenced in a study of blood T cell repertoires in COVID-19 (dated by TCRdb to about 2020). Libraries were prepared through the immunoSEQ multiplex PCR assay. TCRdb holds this immuneACCESS table with in-frame rearrangements only. Some clones are missing; in checked studies, unresolved V genes explain under half, and the rest has no known cause. The sample table lists some 250,000 clones, more than 75% of them with a count of one. Together, the top ten hold 5.5% to 7.5% of the sample. The sequenced sample consisted of peripheral blood. The receptors shown here come from a woman aged 70-85 years with active or convalescent COVID-19.

The rearrangement links TRBV10-3 to TRBJ1-2; TRBD1 matches at 7 bases. The J segment lost 3 bases and the V segment lost 6 bases, leaving 4 bases of the junction unmatched. The V gene's germline CDR1 is ENHRY and CDR2 SYGVKD. CDR3 length: 13 amino acids. CDR3 DNA: TGTGCCATCAGAGGGGGCGATCACTATGGCTACACCTTC. Protein product: CAIRGGDHYGYTF.

V and J are TRBV27 and TRBJ2-3; 9 positions match TRBD1. Germline loops: CDR1 MNHEY, CDR2 SMNVEV (reference sequence). The length of the CDR3 is 16 residues. The V and J ends lost 4 bases and 3 bases, in that order; junction bases with no gene match: 8. In DNA form, the CDR3 reads TGTGCCAGCAGTTCCATATCCGGACAGGGGACAGATACGCAGTATTTT. This translates into CASSSISGQGTDTQYF.

This clone was counted between two and nine times. The rearrangement links TRBV6-6 to TRBJ2-5, with D unresolved. V lost 6 bases, J lost 2 bases, and 7 bases lay in between. Germline V gives CDR1 MNHNY, CDR2 SVGAGI (reference sequence). The CDR3 extends over 12 amino acids. CDR3 in amino acids: CASRSVQETQYF. The CDR3 region has the DNA TGTGCCAGCAGATCGGTACAAGAGACCCAGTACTTC.

The chain couples TRBV7-8 to TRBJ1-1; perhaps TRBD1 as D (5 bases). This CDR3 comprises 13 residues. Trimming pared 4 bases from V and 4 bases from J, leaving 10 bases between. Germline-derived CDR1 and CDR2 are SGHVS and FQNEAQ. For the CDR3, the DNA is TGTGCCAGCAGCTCGGGGGGGGTCACTGAAGCTTTCTTT. Protein: CASSSGGVTEAFF.

The chain links TRBV13 to TRBJ1-2, with D perhaps matching TRBD1 (5 bases). V lost 1 base, J lost 9 bases, and 12 bases lay in between. The CDR3 extends over 13 amino acids. CDR1 and CDR2 (germline): PRHDT, FYEKMQ (reference sequence). In nucleotides, the CDR3 is TGTGCCAGCAGCTTAGAATCGGGACTACGCTACACCTTC. It translates to CASSLESGLRYTF. Full variable domain (missing parts from reference TRBV13 and TRBJ1-2): AAGVIQSPRHLIKEKRETATLKCYPIPRHDTVYWYQQGPGQDPQFLISFYEKMQSDKGSIPDRFSAQQFSDYHSELNMSSLELGDSALYFCASSLESGLRYTFGSGTRLTVV.

The V and J genes are TRBV18 and TRBJ2-5; D might be TRBD1 (6 bases). Trimming took 4 bases from V and 1 from J, leaving 19 bases between them. The CDR3 runs 17 residues. CDR1 and CDR2 from the germline V gene are KGHSH and LQKENI. CDR3 nucleotides: TGTGCCAGCTCACGGTCAGGGGTGTCACTAACCCAAGAGACCCAGTACTTC. Its translation is CASSRSGVSLTQETQYF.

The gene calls are TRBV6-6 and TRBJ1-1; TRBD1 is a possible D gene (5 bases). This CDR3 comprises 15 residues. The ends were cut back, 2 bases at V and 1 base at J, with 11 bases in the middle. Germline CDR1 MNHNY, CDR2 SVGAGI (reference sequence). CDR3 protein: CASSYGQGRNTEAFF. CDR3 nucleotides: TGTGCCAGCAGTTACGGGCAGGGAAGGAACACTGAAGCTTTCTTT.

This clone was counted only a few times. The CDR3, as DNA: TGTGCCAGCAGCACGTCGAAGGTAGGCGGTTTCGGCTACACCTTC. Translating it yields CASSTSKVGGFGYTF. The chain uses TRBV5-6 and TRBJ1-2, with D unresolved. This CDR3 has 15 residues. Germline values: CDR1 SGHDT, CDR2 YYEEEE. V gave up 4 bases and J gave up 8 bases, with 21 bases separating them.

This sequence joins TRBV29-1 and TRBJ2-2; TRBD2 might be the D (5 bases). V lost 4 bases and J 9 bases, leaving 9 bases between the germline ends. The CDR3 is 11 residues long. Germline V lookup: CDR1 SQVTM, CDR2 ANQGSEA. The CDR3, as DNA: TGCAGCGTTGCGGGAATGCGGGAGCTGTTTTTT. The encoded protein is CSVAGMRELFF.

V is TRBV28 and J is TRBJ1-3; D may be TRBD1 (5 bases). The V end lost 6 bases, the J end lost 4 bases, and 13 bases lay between the germline ends. Germline CDR1 reads MDHEN; CDR2 reads SYDVKM. This CDR3 is 14 amino acids long. CDR3: CASRNQGGGNTIYF. The CDR3 nucleotides read TGTGCCAGCAGGAATCAGGGAGGGGGAAACACCATATATTTT.

This rearrangement joins TRBV10-3 to TRBJ2-3, with TRBD2 matching over 9 bases. Germline V lookup: CDR1 ENHRY, CDR2 SYGVKD. This CDR3 is 15 amino acids long. J lost 4 bases, V lost 5 bases, and 7 bases had no gene match. The CDR3 DNA sequence: TGTGCCATCAGTCAGCGGGGGGATAAGGCAGATACGCAGTATTTT. Translated, it gives CAISQRGDKADTQYF.

This chain joins TRBV3-1 (or the pseudogene TRBV3-2) and TRBJ1-1; D not certain. The germline V and J ends were trimmed by 5 bases and 6 bases, with 16 bases remaining between them. This CDR3 has 14 residues. From germline, CDR1 is LGHDT and CDR2 YNNKEL (reference sequence). CDR3 sequence (DNA): TGTGCCAGCAGCTCTCGACCCCCCGGGGCTGAAGCTTTCTTT. Translation gives CASSSRPPGAEAFF.

The chain recombines TRBV10-3 with TRBJ1-1, with 9 bases aligning to TRBD1. The V gene end was trimmed by 10 bases and the J gene end by 2 bases; junction bases not matched to a gene: 8. Germline V gives CDR1 ENHRY, CDR2 SYGVKD. There are 14 residues in the CDR3. CDR3 protein: CATHVDRGNTEAFF. In DNA, the CDR3 is TGTGCCACACACGTGGACAGGGGTAACACTGAAGCTTTCTTT.

The CDR3 reads CASSPTRGSYNEQFF. Written as DNA, the CDR3 is TGTGCCAGCAGCCCAACCAGGGGCTCCTACAATGAGCAGTTCTTC. J is TRBJ2-1 and V is TRBV7-3; TRBD1 is a possible D gene (6 bases). The CDR3 is 15 amino acids. The germline V and J ends were trimmed by 5 bases and 0 bases, with 11 bases remaining between them. CDR1 and CDR2 (germline): SGHTA, FQGTGA.

V usage is TRBV3-1 (or the pseudogene TRBV3-2) and J usage is TRBJ2-3; 7 positions match TRBD2. Unmatched junction bases numbered 9, after V lost 2 bases and J lost 1 base. The CDR3 contains 17 residues. Per the germline V gene, CDR1 is LGHDT and CDR2 is YNNKEL (reference sequence). This CDR3 is CASSQQTLAVGTDTQYF. CDR3 nucleotide sequence: TGTGCCAGCAGCCAACAGACTCTAGCGGTAGGCACAGATACGCAGTATTTT.

This chain uses TRBV11-2 with TRBJ1-4; D is possibly TRBD1 (5 bases). Trimming removed 1 base at V and 2 bases at J, with 8 bases between. Germline V gives CDR1 SGHAT, CDR2 FQNNGV. The length of the CDR3 is 15 residues. In DNA form, the CDR3 reads TGTGCCAGCAGCTTAGTGTCAGGGACTAATGAAAAACTGTTTTTT. It yields the protein CASSLVSGTNEKLFF.

Note on this clone: The junction departs from germline at one end; a sequencing error may be responsible. The chain couples TRBV4-3 to TRBJ1-2; the match to TRBD1 covers 7 bases. CDR1 and CDR2 from the germline V gene are LGHNA and YSLEER. The CDR3 contains 19 residues. In nucleotides, the CDR3 is TGCGCCAGCAGCCAAGATCGGTGGAGGGGGCTGAGTCTTAACTATGGCTACACCTTT. It encodes CASSQDRWRGLSLNYGYTF.

This clone occurred many times. The rearrangement links TRBV10-1 to TRBJ2-3, with D perhaps TRBD2 (6 bases). CDR3 size: 13 residues. The germline CDR1 and CDR2 sequences are WNHNN and SYGVQD (reference sequence). Deletions cut 4 bases from V and 11 bases from J, with 16 bases between. CDR3 DNA sequence: TGCGCCAGCAGTGCATCTAGCGCCTCGTGGCAGTATTTT. Translated, it gives CASSASSASWQYF.

V usage is TRBV9 and J usage is TRBJ1-2; no firm D call. This CDR3 has 16 amino acids. Trimming pared 0 bases from V and 6 bases from J, leaving 18 bases between. Germline assignment: CDR1 SGDLS and CDR2 YYNGEE. The CDR3: CASSVGTTWTPDGYTF. The CDR3 DNA sequence: TGTGCCAGCAGCGTAGGGACTACGTGGACCCCTGATGGCTACACCTTC.

This rearrangement joins TRBV18 to TRBJ2-5; no definite D call. This CDR3 has 14 residues. V lost 3 bases to trimming and J lost 4 bases, with 12 bases between them. Germline V gene data show CDR1 as KGHSH and CDR2 as LQKENI. In nucleotides, the CDR3 is TGTGCCAGCTCACCCGGGTACGTGGCAGAGACCCAGTACTTC. This codes for CASSPGYVAETQYF.

This chain uses TRBV27 with TRBJ2-3; 16 positions match TRBD2. The CDR3 has 17 amino acids. V gave up 8 bases and J gave up 4 bases; unmatched junction bases: 9. Germline values: CDR1 MNHEY, CDR2 SMNVEV (reference sequence). DNA for the CDR3: TGTGCCAGCGCCGGGACTAGCGGGGGGGCCGGGTCAGATACGCAGTATTTT. This sequence encodes CASAGTSGGAGSDTQYF.

V and J are TRBV7-6 and TRBJ2-3, with TRBD2 matching 9 bases. Germline V CDR1 and CDR2: SGHVS, FNYEAQ. V gave up 0 bases and J gave up 4 bases; unmatched junction bases: 5. CDR3 length equals 16 residues. CDR3 DNA: TGTGCCAGCAGCTTAGCGCGGCGGGGGGGCCCAGATACGCAGTATTTT. Translating it yields CASSLARRGGPDTQYF.

J is TRBJ2-2 and V is TRBV29-1; 7 bases are a match to TRBD1. The trim removed 1 base at V and 0 bases at J, leaving 11 bases unmatched. CDR1 SQVTM and CDR2 ANQGSEA come from the germline V gene. The CDR3 totals 18 residues. The CDR3 DNA reads TGCAGCGTTGAAGCCACGACAGGGCGCAGCACGAACACCGGGGAGCTGTTTTTT. Protein sequence: CSVEATTGRSTNTGELFF.

The V and J genes are TRBV5-1 and TRBJ2-6; D is unresolved. Trimming removed 1 base at V and 0 bases at J, with 8 bases between. The CDR3 runs to 16 residues. From germline, CDR1 is SGHRS and CDR2 YFSETQ. CDR3 region: CASSLSDFSGANVLTF. For the CDR3, the DNA is TGCGCCAGCAGCTTGTCCGACTTCTCTGGGGCCAACGTCCTGACTTTC.

The CDR3 bases are TGCGCCAGCAGCGAGACAGGGGAGGGAAACACCATATATTTT. This encodes CASSETGEGNTIYF. This rearrangement joins TRBV5-1 to TRBJ1-3; the match to TRBD1 covers 8 bases. There are 14 residues in the CDR3. With V trimmed by 4 bases and J by 4 bases, 4 bases remained unmatched. Germline assignment: CDR1 SGHRS and CDR2 YFSETQ.

The V gene is TRBV7-9, the J gene TRBJ2-1; D may be TRBD1 (6 bases). The CDR3 spans 14 residues. Germline CDR1 SEHNR, CDR2 FQNEAQ (reference sequence). V lost 3 bases and J lost 7, with 13 bases in between. CDR3 nucleotide sequence: TGTGCCAGCAGCTTGGGGGCAGGTCTAAATGAGCAGTTCTTC. This gives the protein CASSLGAGLNEQFF.

V gene TRBV3-1 (or the pseudogene TRBV3-2) combines with J gene TRBJ2-7, with D hard to call. There are 16 residues in the CDR3. The germline V gene has CDR1 LGHDT and CDR2 YNNKEL (reference sequence). V shed 4 bases and J shed 7 bases, with 23 bases lying between them. CDR3 residues: CASSPQSPGFPWEQYF. The CDR3 nucleotides are TGTGCCAGCAGCCCACAGTCCCCTGGGTTCCCCTGGGAGCAGTACTTC.

The rearrangement uses TRBV6-5 and TRBJ1-2; D is perhaps TRBD1 (5 bases). V shed 0 bases and J shed 0 bases, with 8 bases lying between them. Germline loops: CDR1 MNHEY, CDR2 SVGAGI. This CDR3 is built from 15 residues. The CDR3 DNA follows: TGTGCCAGCAGTTACTCGAGACAGTCTAACTATGGCTACACCTTC. It yields the protein CASSYSRQSNYGYTF.

The V and J genes are TRBV9 and TRBJ1-5; the D is unclear. CDR1 is SGDLS, CDR2 YYNGEE, per germline. V lost 3 bases and J 0 bases, leaving 4 bases between the germline ends. The CDR3 spans 13 residues. The CDR3 DNA reads as TGTGCCAGCAGCGCTAATAGCAATCAGCCCCAGCATTTT. The encoded protein is CASSANSNQPQHF.

CDR3 nucleotide sequence: TGCGCCAGCAGCTTGACCGGGACAGCGCGAAATGAAAAACTGTTTTTT. Its protein product is CASSLTGTARNEKLFF. The chain recombines TRBV5-1 with TRBJ1-4; 7 bases map to TRBD1. Germline values: CDR1 SGHRS, CDR2 YFSETQ. V trimming: 1 base; J trimming: 5 bases; junction bases outside the gene matches: 8. CDR3 size: 16 residues.

The chain combines TRBV5-6 with TRBJ2-7; 12 bases align to TRBD2. CDR1 is SGHDT and CDR2 is YYEEEE in the germline V gene. The CDR3 loop spans 17 amino acids. The trim removed 0 bases at V and 0 bases at J, leaving 4 bases unmatched. In DNA, the CDR3 is TGTGCCAGCAGCTTGGTTGCTAGCGGGGGGGCCTCCTACGAGCAGTACTTC. Amino acids: CASSLVASGGASYEQYF.

The rearrangement uses TRBV7-8 and TRBJ1-2; possible D gene TRBD1, 5 bases. The length of the CDR3 is 16 residues. Germline-derived CDR1 and CDR2 are SGHVS and FQNEAQ. The V and J ends lost 2 bases and 2 bases respectively, with 15 bases between them. The CDR3 DNA reads TGTGCCAGCAGCTTACGATGGGGCGACGTGAACTATGGCTACACCTTC. Its protein is CASSLRWGDVNYGYTF.